These 9 T cell receptor beta chains came from one sample sequenced in a study of blood T cell repertoires in COVID-19. TCRdb's copy holds only in-frame clones and misses some; the assay was immunoSEQ multiplex PCR. The sample includes approximately 220,000 clones, around 88% of them seen just once. Sequences were obtained from PBMCs or T cells enriched from blood (not recorded which). The receptors derive from a woman in her thirties who had been exposed to COVID-19.

The V call is TRBV19, the J call TRBJ1-5; no clear D. The CDR3 consists of 14 residues. Germline CDR1 and CDR2: LNHDA and SQIVND (reference sequence). The germline V and J ends were trimmed by 2 bases and 9 bases, with 14 bases remaining between them. CDR3 sequence reads: CASSIRVAQGPQHF. The CDR3 nucleotides are TGTGCCAGTAGTATAAGGGTAGCGCAAGGGCCCCAGCATTTT. The full variable domain, rest sourced from reference TRBV19 and TRBJ1-5, is DGGITQSPKYLFRKEGQNVTLSCEQNLNHDAMYWYRQDPGQGLRLIYYSQIVNDFQKGDIAEGYSVSREKKESFPLTVTSAQKNPTAFYLCASSIRVAQGPQHFGDGTRLSIL.

The rearrangement links TRBV3-1 (or the pseudogene TRBV3-2) to TRBJ1-2, with D maybe TRBD1 (5 bases). In germline, CDR1 is LGHDT, CDR2 YNNKEL (reference sequence). Trimming removed 4 bases at V and 8 bases at J, with 17 bases between. The CDR3 is 14 amino acids. The CDR3 loop is CASSRGLGTKGYTF. As DNA, the CDR3 is TGTGCCAGCAGCCGGGGACTGGGTACTAAGGGCTACACCTTC.

DNA for the CDR3: TGTGCCTGGAGTAAGGCGGAGGGCCTGAATTCACCCCTCCACTTT. This codes for CAWSKAEGLNSPLHF. This chain joins TRBV30 and TRBJ1-6; D unclear. CDR3 length: 15 amino acids. Germline-derived CDR1 and CDR2 are GTSNPN and SVGIG (reference sequence). Trimming removed 2 bases at V and 7 bases at J, with 15 bases between.

The chain couples TRBV5-5 to TRBJ2-2; D possibly corresponds to TRBD1 (6 bases). CDR1 is SGHKS and CDR2 is YYEKEE in the germline V gene (reference sequence). Trimming pared 5 bases from V and 1 base from J, leaving 12 bases between. This CDR3 contains 15 residues. The CDR3: CASRVGDKNTGELFF. The CDR3, as DNA: TGTGCCAGCAGAGTTGGGGACAAGAACACCGGGGAGCTGTTTTTT.

The J gene is TRBJ1-2, the V gene TRBV5-4; D uncertain. Germline CDR1 is SGHNT and CDR2 is YYREEE (reference sequence). The CDR3 consists of 15 residues. Deletions cut 0 bases from V and 0 bases from J, with 9 bases between. The chain's CDR3 is CASSLGQLTNYGYTF. The CDR3 DNA is TGTGCCAGCAGCTTGGGTCAGTTGACTAACTATGGCTACACCTTC.

V usage is TRBV19 and J usage is TRBJ2-1; 9 nucleotides match TRBD1. The germline CDR1 and CDR2 sequences are LNHDA and SQIVND (reference sequence). The CDR3 runs to 12 residues. The CDR3, as DNA: TGTGCAGGTGGGACAGGGCGGGATGAGCAGTTCTTC. This gives the protein CAGGTGRDEQFF.

CDR3 coding DNA: TGCAGCGCTGGAGGTAATATGGACAGTAGCCCAACTTACTATGGCTACACCTTC. Its translation is CSAGGNMDSSPTYYGYTF. The chain has TRBV29-1 and TRBJ1-2, with D possibly TRBD1 on 6 matching bases. Germline values: CDR1 SQVTM, CDR2 ANQGSEA. The CDR3 has 18 amino acids. Trimming took 7 bases from V and 3 from J, leaving 30 bases between them.

The CDR3 DNA reads as TGTGCCAGCAGCTTGGCCCCCGGCGGGGTACCGGCCTACGAGCAGTACTTC. Its protein is CASSLAPGGVPAYEQYF. V gene TRBV5-4 combines with J gene TRBJ2-7; D might be TRBD2 (6 bases). The CDR3 is 17 amino acids. Germline CDR1 SGHNT, CDR2 YYREEE (reference sequence). V lost 0 bases and J lost 2, with 18 bases in between.

The gene calls are TRBV11-2 and TRBJ1-2; D uncertain. The CDR3 totals 15 residues. Trimming took off 2 bases at V and 4 bases at J, with 14 bases between the two ends. From germline, CDR1 is SGHAT and CDR2 FQNNGV. For the CDR3, the DNA is TGTGCCAGCAGCTTAATGCGGGAGGGAACCTATGGCTACACCTTC. Its translation is CASSLMREGTYGYTF.